This T cell receptor (beta chain) was captured in a study of T cells in Graves' hyperthyroidism and ophthalmopathy. Overall study context: At the time of initial diagnosis and before any treatment, peripheral blood was collected.

Whole-study findings and limits: Ophthalmopathy was identified by the model a median approximately 6.9 months ahead of onset. Most thyroid-expanded clonotypes above 0.001 were also found in blood.

This clonotype occurred a few times. The antigen is unknown. V lost 6 bases to trimming and J lost 1 base, with 12 bases between them. Germline V gene lookup returns CDR1 MNHEY and CDR2 SMNVEV (reference sequence). The CDR3 spans 15 residues. It was RNA transcripts that yielded the amplified TCR beta CDR3 regions. TCR CDR3 underwent first-round RT-PCR with the HTBI primer set. TCRdb fed the multiplex PCR reads into MiXCR, producing one record per CDR3 protein. The sample carries a few hundred thousand distinct CDR3 sequences, roughly a sixth recorded once. This receptor was taken from a woman aged 40 to 50 with Graves' ophthalmopathy. Material: blood. The V and J genes are TRBV27 and TRBJ1-4; D ambiguous. The CDR3 DNA reads as TGTGCCAGCAGCTCAACTCGGGGAACTAATGAAAAACTGTTTTTT. Translating gives CASSSTRGTNEKLFF.